This is a list of T cell receptor beta chains from one sample in a study of blood T cell repertoires in COVID-19. Here immunoSEQ multiplex PCR was the method, and the copy in TCRdb shows in-frame clones only, minus some. The repertoire has 200,000 to 250,000 clones, 70% to 90% of them found once; the top ten carry approximately 2.4%. The sequenced sample consisted of peripheral blood. The receptors were sampled from an older woman with COVID-19, enrolled during active disease. Each CDR3 is given with its conserved first and last residue. A D gene is named only where the DNA matches it firmly. Rows give clone size only sometimes, using once, few, many, or a class for an expanded clone.

D: NA
size: NA
J: TRBJ1-6
V: TRBV5-4
DNA: TGTGCCAGCAGCTTGGGCTCAACAAGCTCCTATAATTCACCCCTCCACTTT
CDR3: CASSLGSTSSYNSPLHF

D: NA
size: NA
J: TRBJ1-1
V: TRBV4-3
DNA: TGCGCCAGCAGCCAAGATATCGGGGGGGCGGCTTTCTTT
CDR3: CASSQDIGGAAFF

D: NA
size: NA
J: TRBJ2-7
V: TRBV24-1
DNA: TGTGCCACCAGTGATTTGTCCCGGGGTGATGGGGACGAGCAGTACTTC
CDR3: CATSDLSRGDGDEQYF

D: NA
size: NA
J: TRBJ1-3
V: TRBV5-4
DNA: TGTGCCAGCAGCTTGGAGCGGGGGCGCGGAAACACCATATATTTT
CDR3: CASSLERGRGNTIYF

D: TRBD1
size: NA
J: TRBJ1-1
V: TRBV5-1
DNA: TGCGCCAGCAGCGCCGGACAGGGCGAAGCTTTCTTT
CDR3: CASSAGQGEAFF

D: TRBD1
size: NA
J: TRBJ2-7
V: TRBV2
DNA: TGTGCCAGCAGCCCCGGGACAGGGATCCACGAGCAGTACTTC
CDR3: CASSPGTGIHEQYF

D: NA
size: NA
J: TRBJ1-1
V: TRBV21-1
DNA: TGTGCCAGCAGCAAAGCACCGACAGGGAAGAACACTGAAGCTTTCTTT
CDR3: CASSKAPTGKNTEAFF

D: NA
size: NA
J: TRBJ2-1
V: TRBV9
DNA: TGTGCCAGCAGCGTAGTGGCATCAGCGCCCTACAATGAGCAGTTCTTC
CDR3: CASSVVASAPYNEQFF

D: NA
size: NA
J: TRBJ1-1
V: TRBV6-5
DNA: TGTGCCAGCAGTTACTCGCAGGCCCCTTTGAACACTGAAGCTTTCTTT
CDR3: CASSYSQAPLNTEAFF

D: NA
size: NA
J: TRBJ1-2
V: TRBV2
DNA: TGTGCCAGCACTACTAACCAGTTCAACTATGGCTACACCTTC
CDR3: CASTTNQFNYGYTF

D: NA
size: once
J: TRBJ1-4
V: TRBV10-1
DNA: TGCGCCAGCAGTGATTATAGTCGGGGTGGTGAAAAACTGTTTTTT
CDR3: CASSDYSRGGEKLFF

D: NA
size: few
J: TRBJ1-1
V: TRBV18
DNA: TGTGCCAGCTCACCCGGCCGGGGAGGGGGAAGTCACACTGAAGCTTTCTTT
CDR3: CASSPGRGGGSHTEAFF

D: TRBD2
size: NA
J: TRBJ2-1
V: TRBV7-3
DNA: TGTGCCAGCAGCCCTGATGGACTAGCGGGATACAATGAGCAGTTCTTC
CDR3: CASSPDGLAGYNEQFF

D: TRBD1
size: once
J: TRBJ2-7
V: TRBV9
DNA: TGTGCCAGCACCTCCGGGACAGGCAACGAGCAGTACTTC
CDR3: CASTSGTGNEQYF

D: NA
size: NA
J: TRBJ2-3
V: TRBV10-3
DNA: TGTGCCATCAGTGATTCCTTGGAGTCAGATACGCAGTATTTT
CDR3: CAISDSLESDTQYF

D: NA
size: NA
J: TRBJ1-2
V: TRBV19
DNA: TGTGCCAGTAGTAGGGAACAGGGCACGGGCGGCTACACCTTC
CDR3: CASSREQGTGGYTF

D: NA
size: NA
J: TRBJ1-2
V: TRBV9
DNA: TGTGCCAGCAGCGTAGCTACGGCGGTTAGAAGTCACACCTTC
CDR3: CASSVATAVRSHTF

D: TRBD2
size: NA
J: TRBJ2-7
V: TRBV9
DNA: TGTGCCAGCACCTCGGGACTAGCGGGGTACGAGCAGTACTTC
CDR3: CASTSGLAGYEQYF

D: TRBD1
size: NA
J: TRBJ1-1
V: TRBV15
DNA: TGTGCCACCAGCAGCAGGGGGCCCACTGAAGCTTTCTTT
CDR3: CATSSRGPTEAFF

D: TRBD1
size: NA
J: TRBJ1-1
V: TRBV10-3
DNA: TGTGCCATCAGGGGACAGCAGAACACTGAAGCTTTCTTT
CDR3: CAIRGQQNTEAFF

D: NA
size: NA
J: TRBJ1-2
V: TRBV12-3/TRBV12-4
DNA: TGTGCCAGCAGTTTGGGACTTGGCTACACCTTC
CDR3: CASSLGLGYTF

D: NA
size: NA
J: TRBJ1-2
V: TRBV10-3
DNA: TGTGCCATCAGTGAGATACGTGCTGGGCTATCTAACTATGGCTACACCTTC
CDR3: CAISEIRAGLSNYGYTF